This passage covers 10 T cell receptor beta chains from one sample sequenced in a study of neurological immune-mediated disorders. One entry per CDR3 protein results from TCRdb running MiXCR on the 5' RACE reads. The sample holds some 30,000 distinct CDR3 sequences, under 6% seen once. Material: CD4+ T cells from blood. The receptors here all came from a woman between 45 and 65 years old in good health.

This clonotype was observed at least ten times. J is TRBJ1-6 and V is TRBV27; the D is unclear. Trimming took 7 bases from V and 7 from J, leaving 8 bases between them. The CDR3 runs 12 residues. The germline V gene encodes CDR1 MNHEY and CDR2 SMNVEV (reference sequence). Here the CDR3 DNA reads TGTGCCAGCACCGGGTGGAATTCACCCCTCCACTTT. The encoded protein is CASTGWNSPLHF.

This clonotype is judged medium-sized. CDR3 sequence reads: CASSLAGTGGEKLFF. The CDR3 DNA reads as TGTGCCAGCAGCTTAGCCGGGACAGGGGGTGAAAAACTGTTTTTT. The chain combines TRBV7-2 with TRBJ1-4, with 11 nucleotides matching TRBD1. Trimming at V came to 0 bases and at J to 7 bases, leaving 1 base not matched to a gene. The length of the CDR3 is 15 residues. Germline V gene data show CDR1 as SGHTA and CDR2 as FQGNSA.

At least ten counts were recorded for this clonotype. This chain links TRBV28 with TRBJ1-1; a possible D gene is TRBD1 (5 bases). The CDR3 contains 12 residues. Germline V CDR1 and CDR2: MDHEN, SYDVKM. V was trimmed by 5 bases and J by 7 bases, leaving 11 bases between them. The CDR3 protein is CASSGHRNEAFF. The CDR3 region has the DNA TGTGCCAGCAGTGGACATAGGAATGAAGCTTTCTTT. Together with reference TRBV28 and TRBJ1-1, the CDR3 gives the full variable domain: DVKVTQSSRYLVKRTGEKVFLECVQDMDHENMFWYRQDPGLGLRLIYFSYDVKMKEKGDIPEGYSVSREKKERFSLILESASTNQTSMYLCASSGHRNEAFFGQGTRLTVV.

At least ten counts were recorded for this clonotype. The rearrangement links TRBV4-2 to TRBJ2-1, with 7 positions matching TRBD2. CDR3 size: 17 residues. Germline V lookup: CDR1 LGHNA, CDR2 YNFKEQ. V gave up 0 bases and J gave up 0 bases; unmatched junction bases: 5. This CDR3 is CASSQDPGGSSYNEQFF. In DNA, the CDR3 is TGTGCCAGCAGCCAAGATCCGGGGGGAAGCTCCTACAATGAGCAGTTCTTC.

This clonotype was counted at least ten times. For the CDR3, the DNA is TGTGCCACCAGCAAGGTGGGACAGGACTACGAGCAGTACTTC. As protein: CATSKVGQDYEQYF. The chain couples TRBV15 to TRBJ2-7; 8 nucleotides match TRBD1. CDR1 and CDR2 from the germline V gene are LNHNV and YYDKDF (reference sequence). The CDR3 contains 14 residues. V gave up 4 bases and J gave up 3 bases; unmatched junction bases: 5.

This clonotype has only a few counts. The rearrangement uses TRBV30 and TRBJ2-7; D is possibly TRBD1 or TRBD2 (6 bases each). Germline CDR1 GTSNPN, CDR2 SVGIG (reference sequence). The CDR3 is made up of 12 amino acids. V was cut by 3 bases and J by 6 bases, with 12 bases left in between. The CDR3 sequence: CAWSRGRGEQYF. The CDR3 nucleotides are TGTGCCTGGAGCCGGGGGCGCGGCGAGCAGTACTTC. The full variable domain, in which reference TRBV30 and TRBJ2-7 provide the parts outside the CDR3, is SQTIHQWPATLVQPVGSPLSLECTVEGTSNPNLYWYRQAAGRGLQLLFYSVGIGQISSEVPQNLSASRPQDRQFILSSKKLLLSDSGFYLCAWSRGRGEQYFGPGTRLTVT.

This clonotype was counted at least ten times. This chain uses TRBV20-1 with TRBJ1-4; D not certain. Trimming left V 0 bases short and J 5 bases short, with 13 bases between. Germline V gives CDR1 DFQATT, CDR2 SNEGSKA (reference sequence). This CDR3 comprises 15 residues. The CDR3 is CSARDLGRKNEKLFF. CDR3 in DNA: TGCAGTGCTAGAGATCTGGGTCGTAAAAATGAAAAACTGTTTTTT.

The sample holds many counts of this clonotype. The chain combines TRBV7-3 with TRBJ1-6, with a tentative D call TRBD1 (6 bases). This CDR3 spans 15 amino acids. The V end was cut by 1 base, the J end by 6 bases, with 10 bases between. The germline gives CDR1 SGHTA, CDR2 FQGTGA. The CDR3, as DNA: TGTGCCAGCAGCTTAAACGGACAGCCTAATTCACCCCTCCACTTT. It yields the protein CASSLNGQPNSPLHF.

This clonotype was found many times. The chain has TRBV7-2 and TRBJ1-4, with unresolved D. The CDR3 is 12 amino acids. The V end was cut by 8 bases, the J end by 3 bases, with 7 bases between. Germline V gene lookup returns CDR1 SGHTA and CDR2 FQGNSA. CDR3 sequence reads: CASAAANEKLFF. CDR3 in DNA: TGTGCCAGCGCCGCAGCTAATGAAAAACTGTTTTTT.

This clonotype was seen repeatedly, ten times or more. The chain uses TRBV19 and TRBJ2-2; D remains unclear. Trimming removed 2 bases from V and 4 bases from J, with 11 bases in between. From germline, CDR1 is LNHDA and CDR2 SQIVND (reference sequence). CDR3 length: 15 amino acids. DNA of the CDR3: TGTGCCAGTAGTATAAGTCTGGGATTCACCGGGGAGCTGTTTTTT. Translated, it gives CASSISLGFTGELFF. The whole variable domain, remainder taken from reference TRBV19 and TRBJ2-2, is DGGITQSPKYLFRKEGQNVTLSCEQNLNHDAMYWYRQDPGQGLRLIYYSQIVNDFQKGDIAEGYSVSREKKESFPLTVTSAQKNPTAFYLCASSISLGFTGELFFGEGSRLTVL.